This T cell receptor beta chain came from a study of blood T cell repertoires in COVID-19. Measured with immunoSEQ multiplex PCR; TCRdb has only the in-frame clones, and not every one. The table shows around 62,000 clones, with 88% occurring only once. Input material: peripheral blood. This clonotype was sampled from a human donor in a cohort sampled during active COVID-19.

This chain's CDR3 is CASSSGETGELFF. The CDR3 DNA reads as TGTGCCAGCAGCTCCGGGGAGACCGGGGAGCTGTTTTTT. This chain links TRBV7-2 with TRBJ2-2; D perhaps matches TRBD2 (5 bases). Germline V gene data show CDR1 as SGHTA and CDR2 as FQGNSA. The CDR3 consists of 13 residues. Trimming took 4 bases from V and 5 from J, leaving 8 bases between them.